The 5 T cell receptor beta chains listed next were all sequenced from one sample in a study of PD-1 blockade in classical Hodgkin lymphoma. Assay used: immunoSEQ multiplex PCR; TCRdb lists only in-frame clones, some missing. The sample lists tens of thousands of clones; 76% were seen once. Patients all relapsed after autologous stem cell transplantation, and there was variation in brentuximab vedotin exposure. The material sequenced was peripheral blood mononuclear cells (PBMCs), taken at baseline. All receptors come from a human donor with classical Hodgkin lymphoma.

V gene TRBV7-8 combines with J gene TRBJ2-4; D gene ambiguous. This CDR3 has 13 amino acids. V lost 1 base to trimming and J lost 7 bases, with 8 bases between them. Per germline, CDR1 SGHVS and CDR2 FQNEAQ. CDR3 in DNA: TGTGCCAGCAGCTTAGGACCTTCCAACATTCAGTACTTC. Translating it yields CASSLGPSNIQYF. The whole variable domain, filled in from reference TRBV7-8 and TRBJ2-4, reads GAGVSQSPRYKVAKRGQDVALRCDPISGHVSLFWYQQALGQGPEFLTYFQNEAQLDKSGLPSDRFFAERPEGSVSTLKIQRTQQEDSAVYLCASSLGPSNIQYFGAGTRLSVL.

This clone turned up a few times. This chain connects TRBV19 to TRBJ2-1; TRBD1 might be the D (6 bases). V was shortened by 6 bases and J by 6 bases, with 12 bases between the two germline ends. The length of the CDR3 is 13 residues. The germline gives CDR1 LNHDA, CDR2 SQIVND (reference sequence). This chain's CDR3 is CASSLRGGNEQFF. CDR3 DNA: TGTGCCAGTAGCCTTAGAGGGGGCAATGAGCAGTTCTTC.

The CDR3 protein is CASSPGLQPNEQFF. CDR3 DNA sequence: TGTGCCAGTAGCCCGGGACTTCAGCCGAATGAGCAGTTCTTC. This sequence joins TRBV19 and TRBJ2-1, with a tentative D call TRBD2 (6 bases). Per the germline V gene, CDR1 is LNHDA and CDR2 is SQIVND (reference sequence). This CDR3 region has 14 residues. V lost 6 bases, J lost 7 bases, and 16 bases lay in between.

This clone was detected only a few times. The V call is TRBV6-1, the J call TRBJ2-1, with 13 bases that match TRBD2. Per the germline V gene, CDR1 is MNHNS and CDR2 is SASEGT. The CDR3 runs to 13 residues. CDR3 coding DNA: TGTGCGCTGGGACTAGCGGGATGGTATGAGCAGTTCTTC. Protein product: CALGLAGWYEQFF.

In its sample, this clone was seen many times. The chain carries TRBV7-2 and TRBJ2-7; 7 positions agree with TRBD2. This CDR3 is built from 16 residues. Trimming removed 5 bases from V and 2 bases from J; junction bases left unmatched: 12. CDR1 is SGHTA and CDR2 is FQGNSA in the germline V gene. This chain's CDR3 is CASSLRGAGSPYEQYF. The CDR3, as DNA: TGTGCCAGCAGCCTCCGCGGAGCGGGGAGCCCCTACGAGCAGTACTTC.